This TCR beta chain was sequenced for a study of cytomegalovirus exposure and HLA in healthy donors. Germline assignment: CDR1 SGDLS and CDR2 YYNGEE. This CDR3 has 14 amino acids. The V and J ends lost 4 bases and 1 base, in that order; junction bases with no gene match: 5. The PCR ran on 60 Vbeta and 13 Jbeta primers. The method was immunoSEQ multiplex PCR; TCRdb's version includes in-frame clones alone and lacks a portion of them. In the table there are approximately 100,000 clones, roughly 80% of which are singletons. The specimen sequenced was PBMCs. The TCR comes from a female donor in good health and CMV-seropositive. The chain employs TRBV9 and TRBJ2-7; 7 bases agree with TRBD1. The CDR3 DNA sequence: TGTGCCAGCAGCACGACGGGACAGTCCTACGAGCAGTACTTC. This gives the protein CASSTTGQSYEQYF.